A selection of T cell receptor beta chains follows, all from one sample in a study of blood T cell repertoires in COVID-19. Sequenced by immunoSEQ multiplex PCR; TCRdb stores in-frame clones only, minus some. The sample lists roughly 220,000 clones; approximately 83% were seen once. Material for sequencing was PBMCs or T cells enriched from blood (not recorded which). All receptors derive from a woman aged 40 to 50 with acute COVID-19. Both conserved end residues are part of each CDR3. D genes are given only for firm matches. The size field is filled for only some rows; it gives once, few, many or a size class.

D	size	V	J	DNA	CDR3
TRBD1	-	TRBV5-1	TRBJ2-7	TGCGCCAGCAGGGTGGGACAGGGTGCCTACGAGCAGTACTTC	CASRVGQGAYEQYF
TRBD2	few	TRBV6-1	TRBJ2-5	TGTGCCAGCAGTGAGGGATGGGGGGGCCAAGAGACCCAGTACTTC	CASSEGWGGQETQYF
-	once	TRBV5-4	TRBJ1-6	TGTGCCAGCAGCTTGGAGGGGGTAAATTCACCCCTCCACTTT	CASSLEGVNSPLHF
-	once	TRBV7-2	TRBJ2-4	TGTGCCAGCAGCTTAGCCACCCAGGACATTCAGTACTTC	CASSLATQDIQYF
-	-	TRBV4-1	TRBJ1-4	TGCGCCAGCAGCCAAACGGATCGGGTGACTAATGAAAAACTGTTTTTT	CASSQTDRVTNEKLFF
TRBD2	-	TRBV7-9	TRBJ2-3	TGTGCCAGCAGCCTTAGCGGGGGGACAGATACGCAGTATTTT	CASSLSGGTDTQYF
-	-	TRBV4-2	TRBJ1-2	TGTGCCAGCAGCCAAGTAACAGGATATCCAACCTATGGCTACACCTTC	CASSQVTGYPTYGYTF
-	-	TRBV4-2	TRBJ2-1	TGTGCCAGCAGCCAAGATCTCGGGAAGGGGGACAATGAGCAGTTCTTC	CASSQDLGKGDNEQFF
TRBD1	-	TRBV19	TRBJ2-2	TGTGCCAGTAGTATCATCGTGAAGGGGGCGAGAACCGGGGAGCTGTTTTTT	CASSIIVKGARTGELFF
TRBD2	-	TRBV9	TRBJ2-1	TGTGCCAGCAGCGGTTCTGCGGGGGAGAATGAGCAGTTCTTC	CASSGSAGENEQFF
TRBD1	-	TRBV24-1	TRBJ2-1	TGTGCCACCAGTGATATATCCGGGACAGGGGGGGTCAATGAGCAGTTCTTC	CATSDISGTGGVNEQFF
TRBD2	-	TRBV30	TRBJ2-7	TGTGCCTGGAGTCGCGGGAGGGCCTACGAGCAGTACTTC	CAWSRGRAYEQYF
-	-	TRBV19	TRBJ1-1	TGTGCCAGTAGTATGTTCGGGGGGCAGTCTCTGAACACTGAAGCTTTCTTT	CASSMFGGQSLNTEAFF
-	-	TRBV27	TRBJ2-7	TGTGCCAGCAGTTTGAGAGGAGCTGGCGAGCAGTACTTC	CASSLRGAGEQYF
-	-	TRBV2	TRBJ1-5	TGTGCCAGCAGTGGGGAGTGGAATCAGCCCCAGCATTTT	CASSGEWNQPQHF
-	-	TRBV27	TRBJ1-2	TGTGCCAGCAGTCCCAATTGGAGGAAGGGCTTGGGCTACACCTTC	CASSPNWRKGLGYTF
-	-	TRBV18	TRBJ2-3	TGTGCCAGCTCACCCTTAGACTCCTCTAGCACAGATACGCAGTATTTT	CASSPLDSSSTDTQYF